These 31 T cell receptor beta chains were all obtained from the same sample, sequenced in a study of cytomegalovirus exposure and HLA in healthy donors. 60 Vbeta and 13 Jbeta primers were used in PCR. Sequencing was performed with immunoSEQ multiplex PCR; in TCRdb, only in-frame clones are kept and a portion is missing. The sample has 120,000 or so clones, 70% to 85% seen once. The sample comprised PBMCs. The receptor set was obtained from a woman between 45 and 60 years old in good health and CMV-seropositive.

The chain uses TRBV25-1 and TRBJ1-1; a weak D match, TRBD1 (6 bases). The CDR3 has 15 amino acids. Germline V gene lookup returns CDR1 MGHDK and CDR2 SYGVNS. Trimming took 3 bases from V and 0 from J, leaving 11 bases between them. For the CDR3, the DNA is TGTGCCAGCAGTGACCGGGGGGCGATGAACACTGAAGCTTTCTTT. Its protein is CASSDRGAMNTEAFF.

The chain carries TRBV28 and TRBJ2-3; a possible D gene is TRBD2 (6 bases). The germline V gene encodes CDR1 MDHEN and CDR2 SYDVKM. V lost 5 bases to trimming and J lost 3 bases, with 15 bases between them. The CDR3 is 15 amino acids. CDR3 DNA: TGTGCCAGCAGTCCGGGACTCTCAACTACAGATACGCAGTATTTT. Its translation is CASSPGLSTTDTQYF.

The rearrangement joins TRBV28 to TRBJ1-5; D is possibly TRBD1 (5 bases). Trimming shortened V by 6 bases and J by 7 bases, and 13 bases separated the two germline ends. Germline V gene lookup returns CDR1 MDHEN and CDR2 SYDVKM. CDR3 length equals 13 residues. The CDR3 coding sequence is TGTGCCAGCAGAACAGGCACCAGACAGCCCCAGCATTTT. Protein sequence: CASRTGTRQPQHF.

In its sample, this clone was seen a few times. The V call is TRBV7-2, the J call TRBJ1-6, with no clear D. Trimming removed 4 bases from V and 11 bases from J, with 18 bases in between. Germline V gene lookup returns CDR1 SGHTA and CDR2 FQGNSA. The CDR3 spans 15 residues. CDR3 sequence: CASSYTWATATPLHF. DNA for the CDR3: TGTGCCAGCAGCTACACTTGGGCTACGGCGACACCCCTCCACTTT.

The chain recombines TRBV6-1 with TRBJ2-5; D gene ambiguous. The end of the DNA aligns better with TRBJ2-7, so the J call may be wrong. The V gene's germline CDR1 is MNHNS and CDR2 SASEGT. The CDR3 spans 13 residues. CDR3 DNA sequence: TGTGCCAGCAGTGTCCGTGATCGGTACGAGCAGTACTTC. This encodes CASSVRDRYEQYF.

CDR3 nucleotide sequence: TGTGCCAGCAGCCCGATGGGCGTAAACACTGAAGCTTTCTTT. Protein: CASSPMGVNTEAFF. The rearrangement joins TRBV5-4 to TRBJ1-1; no reliable D call. V was shortened by 4 bases and J by 2 bases, with 12 bases between the two germline ends. Germline lookup yields CDR1 SGHNT and CDR2 YYREEE (reference sequence). There are 14 residues in the CDR3. Full variable domain (missing parts from reference TRBV5-4 and TRBJ1-1): ETGVTQSPTHLIKTRGQQVTLRCSSQSGHNTVSWYQQALGQGPQFIFQYYREEENGRGNFPPRFSGLQFPNYSSELNVNALELDDSALYLCASSPMGVNTEAFFGQGTRLTVV.

This sequence joins TRBV2 and TRBJ1-2; D is ambiguous. The ends were cut back, 7 bases at V and 1 base at J, with 13 bases in the middle. Germline V gene sequence: CDR1 SNHLY, CDR2 FYNNEI. The CDR3 runs 14 residues. The CDR3 reads CASTDSGNNYGYTF. CDR3 sequence (DNA): TGTGCCAGCACCGACTCGGGAAATAACTATGGCTACACCTTC.

The chain couples TRBV12-1 to TRBJ2-7; the DNA was not used to check the table's D call, TRBD2. TRBV12-1 is shown as a pseudogene. This CDR3 comprises 15 residues. CDR3 nucleotide sequence: TGTGCCAGCAGCCTCGGGACTCCCTTTAACTACGAGCAGTACTTC. This sequence encodes CASSLGTPFNYEQYF.

The rearrangement joins TRBV19 to TRBJ1-5, with 7 nucleotides matching TRBD1. CDR1 and CDR2 from the germline V gene are LNHDA and SQIVND (reference sequence). The CDR3 length is 15 residues. J gave up 1 base and V 3 bases, and 3 bases lay outside the gene matches. The CDR3 loop is CASSMGQISNQPQHF. The CDR3 coding sequence is TGTGCCAGTAGTATGGGACAGATAAGCAATCAGCCCCAGCATTTT.

V and J are TRBV19 and TRBJ1-5; 7 bases align to TRBD1. The trim removed 5 bases at V and 1 base at J, leaving 8 bases unmatched. The CDR3 length is 16 residues. Germline loops: CDR1 LNHDA, CDR2 SQIVND (reference sequence). The CDR3 spells CASSHLEGASNQPQHF. CDR3 coding DNA: TGTGCCAGTAGTCACCTAGAGGGGGCGAGCAATCAGCCCCAGCATTTT.

This chain uses TRBV7-6 with TRBJ1-1; D is possibly TRBD1 (6 bases). This CDR3 comprises 15 residues. Germline loops: CDR1 SGHVS, CDR2 FNYEAQ. V was clipped by 5 bases and J by 1 base, with 14 bases between them. The CDR3 coding sequence is TGTGCCAGCAGCCCTAATGGACAGTCGAACACTGAAGCTTTCTTT. Translation gives CASSPNGQSNTEAFF. The whole variable domain, remainder taken from reference TRBV7-6 and TRBJ1-1, is GAGVSQSPRYKVTKRGQDVALRCDPISGHVSLYWYRQALGQGPEFLTYFNYEAQQDKSGLPNDRFSAERPEGSISTLTIQRTEQRDSAMYRCASSPNGQSNTEAFFGQGTRLTVV.

The chain links TRBV2 to TRBJ2-2; 7 bases line up with TRBD1. The junction had 5 bases not matched to a gene; V was cut back by 6 bases and J by 4 bases. Germline CDR1 and CDR2: SNHLY and FYNNEI. The CDR3 has 14 residues. The CDR3 coding sequence is TGTGCCAGCAGCAAACAGGGGTTCACCGGGGAGCTGTTTTTT. It encodes CASSKQGFTGELFF. Complete variable domain (other parts from reference TRBV2 and TRBJ2-2): EPEVTQTPSHQVTQMGQEVILRCVPISNHLYFYWYRQILGQKVEFLVSFYNNEISEKSEIFDDQFSVERPDGSNFTLKIRSTKLEDSAMYFCASSKQGFTGELFFGEGSRLTVL.

V and J are TRBV5-1 and TRBJ2-3, with TRBD2 as a possible D gene (6 bases). CDR3 length: 17 residues. V lost 4 bases to trimming and J lost 0 bases, with 18 bases between them. Germline CDR1 is SGHRS and CDR2 is YFSETQ. CDR3 coding DNA: TGCGCCAGCAGCCTAGACGGGATTGGGACTAGCACAGATACGCAGTATTTT. Translating gives CASSLDGIGTSTDTQYF. Variable domain in full (rest from reference TRBV5-1 and TRBJ2-3): KAGVTQTPRYLIKTRGQQVTLSCSPISGHRSVSWYQQTPGQGLQFLFEYFSETQRNKGNFPGRFSGRQFSNSRSEMNVSTLELGDSALYLCASSLDGIGTSTDTQYFGPGTRLTVL.

The chain recombines TRBV7-6 with TRBJ2-3; 13 nucleotides line up with TRBD2. The ends lost 5 bases at V and 3 bases at J; junction bases unmatched: 5. The CDR3 runs 16 residues. The germline gives CDR1 SGHVS, CDR2 FNYEAQ. Here the CDR3 DNA reads TGTGCCAGCAGCACCGGACTAGCGGGAGTAACAGATACGCAGTATTTT. Its translation: CASSTGLAGVTDTQYF.

This chain links TRBV7-9 with TRBJ2-6; TRBD1 matches at 9 bases. The germline V gene encodes CDR1 SEHNR and CDR2 FQNEAQ (reference sequence). With 3 bases clipped from V and 0 bases from J, the junction kept 9 bases outside the gene matches. This CDR3 comprises 19 residues. The CDR3 sequence: CASSFNSGQGSSGANVLTF. As DNA, the CDR3 is TGTGCCAGCAGCTTCAATAGTGGACAGGGGAGCTCTGGGGCCAACGTCCTGACTTTC. The full variable domain, with the rest looked up from reference TRBV7-9 and TRBJ2-6, is DTGVSQNPRHKITKRGQNVTFRCDPISEHNRLYWYRQTLGQGPEFLTYFQNEAQLEKSRLLSDRFSAERPKGSFSTLEIQRTEQGDSAMYLCASSFNSGQGSSGANVLTFGAGSRLTVL.

V is TRBV15 and J is TRBJ2-1; weak D call: TRBD2 (6 bases). The CDR3 totals 19 residues. V was clipped by 0 bases and J by 8 bases, with 26 bases between them. CDR1 and CDR2 from the germline V gene are LNHNV and YYDKDF (reference sequence). The CDR3 DNA reads TGTGCCACCAGCAGAGATCGGGACTCACGGAGTAAAGCCTGGGATGAGCAGTTCTTC. Translating gives CATSRDRDSRSKAWDEQFF.

J is TRBJ2-7 and V is TRBV5-1; no reliable D call. The CDR3 has 14 amino acids. Germline V gene lookup returns CDR1 SGHRS and CDR2 YFSETQ. Trimming left V 1 base short and J 2 bases short, with 10 bases between. The CDR3 reads CASSLTQAPYEQYF. The DNA for the CDR3 is TGCGCCAGCAGCTTGACGCAGGCGCCCTACGAGCAGTACTTC.

The rearrangement uses TRBV7-2 and TRBJ1-1, with 7 nucleotides matching TRBD1. From germline, CDR1 is SGHTA and CDR2 FQGNSA. Germline trimming cut 5 bases from V and 4 bases from J; bases unmatched to any gene: 7. The CDR3 contains 14 residues. The CDR3 bases are TGTGCCAGCAGCACTCGACAGGGTTTCACTGAAGCTTTCTTT. This encodes CASSTRQGFTEAFF. Full variable domain (outside the CDR3, taken from reference TRBV7-2 and TRBJ1-1): GAGVSQSPSNKVTEKGKDVELRCDPISGHTALYWYRQSLGQGLEFLIYFQGNSAPDKSGLPSDRFSAERTGGSVSTLTIQRTQQEDSAVYLCASSTRQGFTEAFFGQGTRLTVV.

V usage is TRBV4-2 and J usage is TRBJ1-3, with TRBD1 identical over 9 bases. V lost 1 base and J lost 3; bases outside the gene matches: 7. The CDR3 totals 17 residues. Germline V gene data show CDR1 as LGHNA and CDR2 as YNFKEQ. In DNA form, the CDR3 reads TGTGCCAGCAGCCAAGCAAGGACGGGACAGGGTGGAAACACCATATATTTT. Its protein is CASSQARTGQGGNTIYF.

This clone was observed a single time. This chain joins TRBV30 and TRBJ1-5; D is unresolved. The V end lost 3 bases, the J end lost 0 bases, and 6 bases lay between the germline ends. CDR1 is GTSNPN, CDR2 SVGIG, per germline (reference sequence). The CDR3 has 13 amino acids. The CDR3 spells CAWRVGSNQPQHF. The CDR3 DNA sequence: TGTGCCTGGAGGGTCGGTAGCAATCAGCCCCAGCATTTT.

The genes are TRBV18 and TRBJ1-1; 8 positions agree with TRBD1. The J segment lost 5 bases and the V segment lost 2 bases, leaving 13 bases of the junction unmatched. CDR1 and CDR2 (germline): KGHSH, LQKENI. This CDR3 comprises 17 residues. This chain's CDR3 is CASSPNTGGVGGTEAFF. The CDR3 nucleotides read TGTGCCAGCTCACCAAACACAGGGGGAGTCGGGGGGACTGAAGCTTTCTTT. The complete variable domain, with remaining parts taken from reference TRBV18 and TRBJ1-1, reads NAGVMQNPRHLVRRRGQEARLRCSPMKGHSHVYWYRQLPEEGLKFMVYLQKENIIDESGMPKERFSAEFPKEGPSILRIQQVVRGDSAAYFCASSPNTGGVGGTEAFFGQGTRLTVV.

The chain is built from TRBV5-4 and TRBJ2-1; 7 bases map to TRBD2. V trimming: 4 bases; J trimming: 1 base; junction bases outside the gene matches: 5. Germline V gene lookup returns CDR1 SGHNT and CDR2 YYREEE (reference sequence). The length of the CDR3 is 15 residues. CDR3 in amino acids: CASSLAGESYNEQFF. The DNA for the CDR3 is TGTGCCAGCAGCCTGGCGGGGGAATCCTACAATGAGCAGTTCTTC. Filled out from reference TRBV5-4 and TRBJ2-1, the complete variable domain reads ETGVTQSPTHLIKTRGQQVTLRCSSQSGHNTVSWYQQALGQGPQFIFQYYREEENGRGNFPPRFSGLQFPNYSSELNVNALELDDSALYLCASSLAGESYNEQFFGPGTRLTVL.

The chain recombines TRBV7-2 with TRBJ1-2, with TRBD1 identical over 9 bases. Germline V gene data show CDR1 as SGHTA and CDR2 as FQGNSA. V lost 5 bases to trimming and J lost 7 bases; unmatched junction nucleotides: 8. The length of the CDR3 is 14 residues. DNA of the CDR3: TGTGCCAGCAGCCCCCGGACAGGGGCGAGTGGCTACACCTTC. It yields the protein CASSPRTGASGYTF.

This chain uses TRBV5-1 with TRBJ1-5, with D unresolved. The CDR3 totals 16 residues. Germline CDR1 and CDR2: SGHRS and YFSETQ. V gave up 4 bases and J gave up 0 bases, with 14 bases separating them. In DNA form, the CDR3 reads TGCGCCAGCAGCCTTGGTGAGTGGAGTAGCAATCAGCCCCAGCATTTT. Residues: CASSLGEWSSNQPQHF.

J is TRBJ1-1 and V is TRBV6-6, with D possibly being TRBD1 (6 bases). This CDR3 contains 14 residues. V gave up 2 bases and J gave up 11 bases, with 18 bases separating them. The germline V gene has CDR1 MNHNY and CDR2 SVGAGI (reference sequence). The CDR3 loop is CASSYAGGKSSAFF. The CDR3 DNA reads TGTGCCAGCAGTTACGCGGGGGGCAAGTCTTCTGCTTTCTTT.

This chain joins TRBV7-6 and TRBJ2-7; 8 bases map to TRBD1. Trimming removed 5 bases from V and 2 bases from J; junction bases left unmatched: 8. This CDR3 comprises 15 residues. Germline CDR1 and CDR2: SGHVS and FNYEAQ. The CDR3 nucleotides read TGTGCCAGCAGCCTAGGGACAGGCCAAGCCTACGAGCAGTACTTC. Encoded protein: CASSLGTGQAYEQYF.

This CDR3 is CATTSGQRANYGYTF. CDR3 in DNA: TGTGCCACAACCTCAGGACAGAGAGCTAACTATGGCTACACCTTC. J is TRBJ1-2 and V is TRBV7-2; possible D gene TRBD1, 6 bases. Germline V gene lookup returns CDR1 SGHTA and CDR2 FQGNSA. V was shortened by 10 bases and J by 0 bases, with 18 bases between the two germline ends. The CDR3 runs to 15 residues. Full variable domain (missing parts from reference TRBV7-2 and TRBJ1-2): GAGVSQSPSNKVTEKGKDVELRCDPISGHTALYWYRQSLGQGLEFLIYFQGNSAPDKSGLPSDRFSAERTGGSVSTLTIQRTQQEDSAVYLCATTSGQRANYGYTFGSGTRLTVV.

V usage is TRBV19 and J usage is TRBJ2-1; the match to TRBD2 covers 8 bases. V was pared by 5 bases and J by 2 bases, with 5 bases of the junction left unmatched. This CDR3 spans 15 amino acids. The germline V gene encodes CDR1 LNHDA and CDR2 SQIVND (reference sequence). CDR3 residues: CASSPTSGPYNEQFF. CDR3 in DNA: TGTGCCAGTAGTCCCACTAGCGGCCCCTACAATGAGCAGTTCTTC.

The gene calls are TRBV10-3 and TRBJ2-1, with 10 nucleotides matching TRBD1. V trimming: 8 bases; J trimming: 2 bases; junction bases outside the gene matches: 9. The CDR3 contains 16 residues. Germline V gene sequence: CDR1 ENHRY, CDR2 SYGVKD. This CDR3 is CAIGLDGTGAYNEQFF. CDR3 DNA sequence: TGTGCCATCGGCCTAGACGGGACAGGGGCCTACAATGAGCAGTTCTTC.

The CDR3, as DNA: TGTGCCAGCAGTTTATCACAGGACTACAATGAGCAGTTCTTC. Protein sequence: CASSLSQDYNEQFF. J is TRBJ2-1 and V is TRBV28; perhaps TRBD1 as D (5 bases). Germline V gene sequence: CDR1 MDHEN, CDR2 SYDVKM. The CDR3 covers 14 residues. Between the trimmed V and J ends, which lost 1 base and 3 bases, there was a span of 7 bases.

The chain joins TRBV7-2 to TRBJ1-5; D is perhaps TRBD1 (5 bases). From germline, CDR1 is SGHTA and CDR2 FQGNSA. V lost 5 bases, J lost 4 bases, and 12 bases lay in between. The CDR3 extends over 14 amino acids. The CDR3 DNA is TGTGCCAGCAGCGGCCGTAAGGGGAATCAGCCCCAGCATTTT. It translates to CASSGRKGNQPQHF.